This TCR beta chain was identified in a study of cytomegalovirus exposure and HLA in healthy donors (TCRdb year 2017). The study in broad terms: According to an earlier analysis of a few hundred of the donors, 150 million to 200 million T cells yielded approximately 120 million unique TCR beta sequences and approximately 280 Gb of sequence data. An early release that covered about 600 HLA-typed donors contained 300 to 350 gigabases of sequencing data and roughly 84 million unique TCR sequences. Among the roughly 400 genotyped donors, approximately 77% belonged to the genetic ancestry cluster associated with self-reported Caucasian donors. The aim of the study was to test whether cataloging public T cell receptors could identify signatures of past pathogen exposure. The study used immunosequencing to profile the T cell repertoires of 666 subjects and linked those repertoires to cytomegalovirus serostatus. Besides the first cohort of about 730 subjects, a separate validation cohort made up of some 110 different subjects was used. High-throughput TCR immunosequencing, statistical association of individual TCRs with disease status, and machine learning were combined to predict cytomegalovirus infection status. A later analysis re-examined previously published TCR beta repertoires from over 500 donors and added high-resolution HLA genotyping to investigate patterns of TCR occurrence. Rather than drawing on any new phenotypic data, the later analysis identified candidate immune exposures from TCR beta sequences and the way those sequences occurred across donors. In an earlier analysis of about 590 of the donors, high-throughput TCR beta sequencing was used to judge whether each TCR beta V gene segment behaved as functional or pseudogenic. Donor age, sex, ethnicity and CMV serostatus were compiled alongside the repertoire data. A later genetic analysis used genome-wide SNP genotypes for about three fifths of the 666 donors, treating that subset as a discovery cohort. Every discovery cohort repertoire had been produced on one sequencing platform. Class I and class II HLA loci were covered by the typing at four-digit resolution. The number of donors typed differed by locus, with about 629-640 for A, B, C, DRB1 and DQB1, around 520 for DQA1, over 600 for DPA1, and some 440 for DPB1. Because of strong linkage in the cohort, a few DR-DQ haplotypes were treated as single units for association and clustering. Across approximately 400 genotyped donors of the cohort, an average of about 250,000 unique TCR beta nucleotide sequences per donor were sequenced, and around 19% of those sequences were non-productive. Paper-wide results and their limitations: Because HLA typing was missing for some donors at each locus, association tests included only the typed subset. A total of around 150 TCR beta chains were listed by the study as associated with cytomegalovirus. Strong co-occurrence of HLA alleles, especially DR and DQ, made assigning TCR associations to individual alleles difficult. According to a later analysis, parvovirus B19, influenza, CMV and Epstein-Barr virus appeared linked to several top co-occurrence clusters. A later analysis found that TCR association rates varied across HLA loci, with DRB1 alleles showing the most associated TCRs and HLA-C alleles the fewest. A later genetic analysis associated a missense DCLRE1C variant with V-gene and J-gene trimming of TCR beta chains, and an independent cohort replicated the association. In vitro tests confirmed that a few of the cytomegalovirus-associated TCR beta chains recognize cytomegalovirus antigens. Roughly uniform sequencing depth across donors was assumed in presence/absence analyses, although this assumption may not hold. According to a later analysis, most CMV-associated TCR beta chains appeared to be HLA-restricted, and the HLA associations seemed to be driven largely by CMV exposure. The cohort was sequenced for TCR beta chains only, and without alpha or paired-chain data the features that could be detected were limited. A cluster of highly shared sequence variants was judged likely to be a technical artifact of the sequencing pipeline. While some public TCRs were present in many individuals, most TCR sequences turned up only very rarely across donors. Correlated functional status among segregating V segments might be attributable to linkage disequilibrium, but an unknown experimental factor could not be ruled out. The authors suggested that the approach could potentially be extended to other disease states and immunological phenotypes. According to a later genetic analysis, donors in an Asian-associated ancestry cluster had fewer N-insertions in productive TCRs than the approximately 650-donor mean. In a later analysis, 16,951 TCR beta sequences were associated with specific HLA alleles at a false discovery rate of 0.05. Because counts were too low, seventeen rarely observed V segments, including chromosome 9 orphons, were excluded from the earlier analysis of 587 of the donors. In both the original and validation cohorts, the classifier was reported to diagnose cytomegalovirus status with high specificity and sensitivity. A further reported finding was that TCR beta sequences accurately predicted the HLA-A and HLA-B alleles for most subjects in the first cohort. In a later analysis, HLA-associated TCR beta chains were found to be more clonally expanded and to have lower generation probabilities than equally common non-associated chains. Broadly in line with IMGT annotations, most TCR beta V segments showed up in productive rearrangements about 87% or about 30% of the time in an earlier analysis of approximately 640 of the donors. CMV serostatus was the only immune exposure information available for the cohort.

In total, roughly 670 healthy bone marrow donors made up the cohort. Cohort members were all nominally healthy when sampled, although unrecorded immune exposures were likely present. The donor tested CMV seropositive, placing the donor among the 290 or so seropositive members of the cohort. Every donor gave a peripheral blood sample, and the peripheral blood mononuclear cells from that sample were used for TCR beta sequencing. Genomic DNA extraction from the blood cell samples was performed with the Qiagen DNeasy Blood Extraction Kit. The library was built by means of the immunoSEQ multiplex PCR assay. A mixture of 60 forward primers for TCR Vbeta segments and 13 reverse primers for TCR Jbeta segments was used in the multiplex PCR. Amplification of the CDR3 region of rearranged TCR beta genes was performed with a multiplex PCR assay on genomic DNA. The amplified TCR beta libraries were sequenced on the Illumina HiSeq System as 87-base-pair reads. Under the source paper's analysis protocol: In a later analysis, some 80 million unique TCR beta chains were counted across the approximately 640 repertoires, and roughly 9.9 million of these chains were shared by at least two donors. A nearest-neighbor algorithm error-corrected the raw reads and collapsed the reads into unique sequences, merging closely related sequences to remove PCR and sequencing errors. V, D and J gene segments were assigned by aligning CDR3 sequences to IMGT reference sequences. For a sequence to be retained, a match of at least six nucleotides was required to both a V gene segment and a J gene segment. A rearrangement counted as productive if the CDR3 had no stop codons and remained in frame with V and J, and every other rearrangement counted as non-productive. Following IMGT convention, CDR3 was defined as the stretch from the second conserved V-encoded cysteine to the conserved J-encoded phenylalanine. The earlier analysis of about 570 of the donors excluded any sequence lacking an unambiguous match to a single V gene segment. An earlier analysis of 550 to 650 of the donors classified V segments as functional when productive rearrangements were above 56.7% and as segregating when the standard deviation between donors was above 5%. A statistical classification framework was developed to diagnose cytomegalovirus status using the catalog of TCR beta chain sequences. A later analysis assigned V and J genes by comparing TCR nucleotide sequences with IMGT/GENE-DB human TR gene sequences. A later analysis assigned CDR3 sequences and most-parsimonious VDJ recombination scenarios with the TCRdist pipeline. In a later analysis, each TCR beta chain was defined by its CDR3 amino acid sequence together with its V-gene family, and reads without a unique V-gene family were excluded. In a later analysis, 500 to 700 highly shared, low-generation-probability nucleotide sequences were removed to address suspected cross-contamination and a sequencing artifact. For each public chain, a later analysis derived a clonal expansion index from normalized ranks of inferred template counts within each repertoire. In a later analysis, generation probabilities were computed using a VDJ recombination model fitted to out-of-frame rearrangements, and the results were checked against IGoR. In a later analysis, hypergeometric tests were used to score TCR-TCR, TCR-HLA and TCR-CMV co-occurrence, with a repertoire-size bias correction applied to TCR pairs. False discovery rates were estimated in a later analysis by permuting HLA or CMV assignments 20 times. A later analysis grouped co-occurring TCRs with DBSCAN, adding TCRdist sequence similarity when clustering within HLA-allele-positive subsets. For co-occurrence clustering, repertoires with fewer than 30,000 or more than 120,000 public chains were excluded, along with 5 or 6 repertoires with anomalous nucleotide sharing. TCRdb retrieved this table from immuneACCESS and kept in-frame rearrangements only. Not all clones are present; in checked studies, unresolved V genes account for under half, and no reason is known for the remainder. That table furnishes V, J and clone size, whereas the DNA furnished D and trimming. This sample gives about 120,000 clones in total; 77% of them show up just once. Approximately 6.3% of the sample rests with the top ten.

About this clone: Its target antigen remains unknown. No base qualities exist here, and no much larger clone lies one base off it.

The specimen was PBMCs. This TCR came from a man younger than 35 in good health and CMV-seropositive.

DNA sequence: TGTGCCAGTCTCCGGGGGGCGAACACCGGGGAGCTGTTTTTT. Its protein is CASLRGANTGELFF. The V gene is TRBV6-1 and the J gene is TRBJ2-2, with 7 middle bases fitting TRBD2. Germline trimming amounts to 9 bases on V and 0 bases on J, with 4 as the count of junction bases outside the gene matches. The CDR3 measures 14 amino acids from cysteine to phenylalanine. Left in the record is the CDR3 DNA by itself, 42 bases read in frame from the first base. From the germline V gene, CDR1 is MNHNS and CDR2 is SASEGT.